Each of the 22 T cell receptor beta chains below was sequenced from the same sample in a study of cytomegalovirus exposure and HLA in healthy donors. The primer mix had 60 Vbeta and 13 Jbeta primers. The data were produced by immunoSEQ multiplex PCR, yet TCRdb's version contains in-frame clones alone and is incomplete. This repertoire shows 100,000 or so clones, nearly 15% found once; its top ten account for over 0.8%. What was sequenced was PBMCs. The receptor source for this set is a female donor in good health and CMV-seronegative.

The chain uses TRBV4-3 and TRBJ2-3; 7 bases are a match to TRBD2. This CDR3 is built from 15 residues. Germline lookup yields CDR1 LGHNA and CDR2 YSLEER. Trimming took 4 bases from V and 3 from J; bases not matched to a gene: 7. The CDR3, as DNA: TGCGCCAGCAGCCCGACGCGGGGGATGACAGATACGCAGTATTTT. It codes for CASSPTRGMTDTQYF.

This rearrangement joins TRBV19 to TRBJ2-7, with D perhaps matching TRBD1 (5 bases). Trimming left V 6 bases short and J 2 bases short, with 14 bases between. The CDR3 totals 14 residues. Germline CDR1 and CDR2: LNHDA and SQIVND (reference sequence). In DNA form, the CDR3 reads TGTGCCAGTAGGTCTCTGGGGCCTACCTACGAGCAGTACTTC. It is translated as CASRSLGPTYEQYF.

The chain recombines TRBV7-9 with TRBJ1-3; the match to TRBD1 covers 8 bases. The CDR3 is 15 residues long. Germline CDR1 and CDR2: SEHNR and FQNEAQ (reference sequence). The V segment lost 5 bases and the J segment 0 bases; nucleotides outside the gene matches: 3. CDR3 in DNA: TGTGCCAGCAGCCTGGACAGGGTCTCTGGAAACACCATATATTTT. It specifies CASSLDRVSGNTIYF.

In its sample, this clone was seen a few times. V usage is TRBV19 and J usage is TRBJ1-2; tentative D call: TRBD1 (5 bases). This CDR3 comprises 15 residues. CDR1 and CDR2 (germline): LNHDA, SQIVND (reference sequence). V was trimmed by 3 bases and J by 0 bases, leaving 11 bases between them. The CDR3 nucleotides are TGTGCCAGTAGTATCCTAACAGGCGCTAACTATGGCTACACCTTC. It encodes CASSILTGANYGYTF.

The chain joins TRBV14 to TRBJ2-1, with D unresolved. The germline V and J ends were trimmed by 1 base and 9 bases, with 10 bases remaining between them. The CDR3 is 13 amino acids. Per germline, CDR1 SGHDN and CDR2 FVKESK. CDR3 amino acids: CASSQALVGEQFF. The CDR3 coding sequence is TGTGCCAGCAGCCAAGCCCTAGTTGGTGAGCAGTTCTTC.

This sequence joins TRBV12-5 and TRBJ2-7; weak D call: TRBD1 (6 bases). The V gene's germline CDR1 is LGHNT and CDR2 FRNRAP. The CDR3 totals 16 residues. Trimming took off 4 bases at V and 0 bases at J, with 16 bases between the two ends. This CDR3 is CASGSTTGSYSYEQYF. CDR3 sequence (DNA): TGTGCTAGTGGTTCTACCACAGGGTCGTACTCCTACGAGCAGTACTTC.

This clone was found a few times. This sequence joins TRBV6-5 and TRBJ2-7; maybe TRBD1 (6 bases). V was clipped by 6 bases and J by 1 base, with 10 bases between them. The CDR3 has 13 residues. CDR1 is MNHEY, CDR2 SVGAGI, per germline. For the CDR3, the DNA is TGTGCCAGCAGCAGGGGACCTTCCTACGAGCAGTACTTC. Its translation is CASSRGPSYEQYF.

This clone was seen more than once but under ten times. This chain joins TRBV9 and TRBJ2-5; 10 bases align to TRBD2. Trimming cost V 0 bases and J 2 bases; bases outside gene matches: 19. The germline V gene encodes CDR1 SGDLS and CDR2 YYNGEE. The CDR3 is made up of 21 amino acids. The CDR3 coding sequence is TGTGCCAGCAGCGTAGGACCTACCCCGGCGGGGAGCGGGGGGGCTCAAGAGACCCAGTACTTC. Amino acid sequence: CASSVGPTPAGSGGAQETQYF.

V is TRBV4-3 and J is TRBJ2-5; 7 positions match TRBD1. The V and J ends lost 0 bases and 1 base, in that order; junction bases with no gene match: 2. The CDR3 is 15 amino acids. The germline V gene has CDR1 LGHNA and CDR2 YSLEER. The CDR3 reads CASSQDRGSQETQYF. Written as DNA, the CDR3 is TGCGCCAGCAGCCAAGACAGGGGGTCCCAAGAGACCCAGTACTTC.

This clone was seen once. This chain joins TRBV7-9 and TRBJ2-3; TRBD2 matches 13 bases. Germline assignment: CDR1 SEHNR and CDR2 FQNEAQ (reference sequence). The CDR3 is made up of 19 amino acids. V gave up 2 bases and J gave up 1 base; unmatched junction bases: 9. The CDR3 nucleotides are TGTGCCAGCAGCTTACGGGGACTAGCGGGGAGTCGGGGCACAGATACGCAGTATTTT. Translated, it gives CASSLRGLAGSRGTDTQYF.

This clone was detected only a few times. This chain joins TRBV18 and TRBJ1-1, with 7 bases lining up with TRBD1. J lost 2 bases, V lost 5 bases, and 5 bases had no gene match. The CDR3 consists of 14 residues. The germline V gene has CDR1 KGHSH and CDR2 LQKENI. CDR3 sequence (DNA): TGTGCCAGCTCATTAACAGGGGAAAACACTGAAGCTTTCTTT. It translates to CASSLTGENTEAFF.

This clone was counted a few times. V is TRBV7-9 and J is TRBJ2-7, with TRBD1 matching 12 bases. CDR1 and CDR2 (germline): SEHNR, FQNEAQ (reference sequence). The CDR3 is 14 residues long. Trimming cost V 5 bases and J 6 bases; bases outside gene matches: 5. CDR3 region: CASSTGQGAVEQYF. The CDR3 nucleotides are TGTGCCAGCAGCACGGGACAGGGGGCAGTCGAGCAGTACTTC.

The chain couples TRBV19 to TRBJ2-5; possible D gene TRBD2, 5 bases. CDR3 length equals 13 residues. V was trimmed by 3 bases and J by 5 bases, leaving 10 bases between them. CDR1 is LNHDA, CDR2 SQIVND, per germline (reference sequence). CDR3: CASSMEVRETQYF. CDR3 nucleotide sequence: TGTGCCAGTAGTATGGAGGTTCGGGAGACCCAGTACTTC.

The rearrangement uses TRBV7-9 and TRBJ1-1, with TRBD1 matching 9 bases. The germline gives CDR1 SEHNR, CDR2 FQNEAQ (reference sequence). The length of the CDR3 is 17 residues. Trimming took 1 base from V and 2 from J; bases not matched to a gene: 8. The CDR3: CASSLGGGGQGNTEAFF. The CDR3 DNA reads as TGTGCCAGCAGCTTAGGAGGGGGGGGACAGGGAAACACTGAAGCTTTCTTT. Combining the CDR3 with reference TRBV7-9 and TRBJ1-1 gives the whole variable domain DTGVSQNPRHKITKRGQNVTFRCDPISEHNRLYWYRQTLGQGPEFLTYFQNEAQLEKSRLLSDRFSAERPKGSFSTLEIQRTEQGDSAMYLCASSLGGGGQGNTEAFFGQGTRLTVV.

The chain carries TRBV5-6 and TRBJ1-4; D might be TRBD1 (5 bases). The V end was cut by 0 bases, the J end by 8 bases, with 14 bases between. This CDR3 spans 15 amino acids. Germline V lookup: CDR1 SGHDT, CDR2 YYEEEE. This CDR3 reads CASSLDGGAGEKLFF. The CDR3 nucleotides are TGTGCCAGCAGCTTGGATGGCGGGGCGGGAGAAAAACTGTTTTTT.

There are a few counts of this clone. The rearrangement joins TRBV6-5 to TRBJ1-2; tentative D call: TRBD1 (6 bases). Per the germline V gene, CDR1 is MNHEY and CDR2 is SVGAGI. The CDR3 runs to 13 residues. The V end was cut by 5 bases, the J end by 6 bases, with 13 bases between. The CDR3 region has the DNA TGTGCCAGCAGTCGGAATACAGGGCATGGCTACACCTTC. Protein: CASSRNTGHGYTF.

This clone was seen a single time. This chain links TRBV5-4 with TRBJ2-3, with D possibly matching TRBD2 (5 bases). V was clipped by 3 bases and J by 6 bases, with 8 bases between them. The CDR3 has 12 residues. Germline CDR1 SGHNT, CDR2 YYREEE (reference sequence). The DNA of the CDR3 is TGTGCCAGCAGCTCGTCGGGGGATACGCAGTATTTT. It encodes CASSSSGDTQYF. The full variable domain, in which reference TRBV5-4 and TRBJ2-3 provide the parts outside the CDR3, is ETGVTQSPTHLIKTRGQQVTLRCSSQSGHNTVSWYQQALGQGPQFIFQYYREEENGRGNFPPRFSGLQFPNYSSELNVNALELDDSALYLCASSSSGDTQYFGPGTRLTVL.

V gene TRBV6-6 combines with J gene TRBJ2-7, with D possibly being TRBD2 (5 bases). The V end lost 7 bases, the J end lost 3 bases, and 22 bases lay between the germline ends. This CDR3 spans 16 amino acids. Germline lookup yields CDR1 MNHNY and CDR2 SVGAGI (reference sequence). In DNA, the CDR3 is TGTGCCAGCACCCCTTCCGGAGCTAGCTGGGTCTACGAGCAGTACTTC. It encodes CASTPSGASWVYEQYF.

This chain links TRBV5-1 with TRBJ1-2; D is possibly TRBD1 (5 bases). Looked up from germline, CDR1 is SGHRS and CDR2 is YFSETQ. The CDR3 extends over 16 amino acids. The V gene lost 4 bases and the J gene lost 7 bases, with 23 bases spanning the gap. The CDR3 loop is CASSAQPFGGDCGYTF. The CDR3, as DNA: TGCGCCAGCAGCGCACAGCCGTTCGGGGGTGACTGTGGCTACACCTTC.

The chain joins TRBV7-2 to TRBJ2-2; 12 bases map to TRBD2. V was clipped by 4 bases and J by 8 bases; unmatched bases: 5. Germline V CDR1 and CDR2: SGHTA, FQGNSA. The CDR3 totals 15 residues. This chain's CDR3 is CASSSSGGALGELFF. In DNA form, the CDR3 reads TGTGCCAGCAGCTCTAGCGGGGGGGCCCTTGGGGAGCTGTTTTTT.

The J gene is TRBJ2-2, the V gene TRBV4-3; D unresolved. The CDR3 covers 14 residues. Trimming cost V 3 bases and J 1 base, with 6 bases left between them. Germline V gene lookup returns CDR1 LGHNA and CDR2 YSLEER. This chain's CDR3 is CASSHTRNTGELFF. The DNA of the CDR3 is TGCGCCAGCAGCCACACGAGGAACACCGGGGAGCTGTTTTTT.

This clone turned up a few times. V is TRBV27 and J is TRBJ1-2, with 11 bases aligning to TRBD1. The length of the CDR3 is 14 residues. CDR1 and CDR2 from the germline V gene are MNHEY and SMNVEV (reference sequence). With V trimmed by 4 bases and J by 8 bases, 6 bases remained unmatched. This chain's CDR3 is CASSSRTGGSGYTF. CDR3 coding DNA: TGTGCCAGCAGTTCACGGACAGGGGGCTCCGGCTACACCTTC.